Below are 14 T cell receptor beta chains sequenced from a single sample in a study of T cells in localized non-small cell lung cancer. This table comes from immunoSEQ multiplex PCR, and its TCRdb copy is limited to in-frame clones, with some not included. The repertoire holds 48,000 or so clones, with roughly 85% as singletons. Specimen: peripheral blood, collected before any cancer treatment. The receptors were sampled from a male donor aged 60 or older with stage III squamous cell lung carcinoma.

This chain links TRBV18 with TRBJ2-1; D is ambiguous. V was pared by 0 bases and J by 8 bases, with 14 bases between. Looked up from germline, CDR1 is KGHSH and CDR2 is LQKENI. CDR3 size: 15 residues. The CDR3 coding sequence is TGTGCCAGCTCACCACCAGTAGCCCGAATGGATGAGCAGTTCTTC. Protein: CASSPPVARMDEQFF.

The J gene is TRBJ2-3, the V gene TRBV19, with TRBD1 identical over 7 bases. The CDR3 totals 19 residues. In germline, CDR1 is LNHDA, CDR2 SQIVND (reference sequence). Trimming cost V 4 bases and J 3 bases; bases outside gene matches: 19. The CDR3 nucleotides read TGTGCCAGTAGTAGGGCGGCAGGGGGTGTAAGGTTCCTTACAGATACGCAGTATTTT. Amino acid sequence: CASSRAAGGVRFLTDTQYF.

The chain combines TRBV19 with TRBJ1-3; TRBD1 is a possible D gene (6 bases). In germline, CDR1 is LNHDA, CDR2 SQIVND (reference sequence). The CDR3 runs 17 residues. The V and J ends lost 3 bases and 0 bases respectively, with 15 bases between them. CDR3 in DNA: TGTGCCAGTAGTATCCTCCACGACAGGCTCTCTGGAAACACCATATATTTT. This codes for CASSILHDRLSGNTIYF.

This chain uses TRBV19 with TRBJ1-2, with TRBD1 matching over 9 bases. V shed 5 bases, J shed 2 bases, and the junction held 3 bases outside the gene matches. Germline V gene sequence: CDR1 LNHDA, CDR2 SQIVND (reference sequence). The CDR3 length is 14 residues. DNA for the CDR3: TGTGCCAGTAGTGTACAGGGGGCAAACTATGGCTACACCTTC. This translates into CASSVQGANYGYTF.

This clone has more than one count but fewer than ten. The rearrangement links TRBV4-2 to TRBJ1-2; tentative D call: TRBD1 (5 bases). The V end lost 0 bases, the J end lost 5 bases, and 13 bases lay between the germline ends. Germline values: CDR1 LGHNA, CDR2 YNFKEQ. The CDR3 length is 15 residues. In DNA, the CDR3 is TGTGCCAGCAGCCAAGATAGTGGGACGGCGTATGGCTACACCTTC. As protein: CASSQDSGTAYGYTF.

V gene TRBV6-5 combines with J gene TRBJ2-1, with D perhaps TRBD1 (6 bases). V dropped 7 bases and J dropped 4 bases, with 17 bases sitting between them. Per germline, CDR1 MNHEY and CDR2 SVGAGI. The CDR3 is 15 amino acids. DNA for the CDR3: TGTGCCAGCACCCTAACACTGCAGGGGTACAATGAGCAGTTCTTC. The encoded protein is CASTLTLQGYNEQFF.

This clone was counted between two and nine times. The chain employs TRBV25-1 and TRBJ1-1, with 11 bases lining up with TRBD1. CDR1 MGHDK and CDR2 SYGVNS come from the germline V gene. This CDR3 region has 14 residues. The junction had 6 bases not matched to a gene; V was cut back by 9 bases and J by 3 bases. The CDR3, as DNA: TGTGCCAGTCGGACAGGGGGCTGGTACACTGAAGCTTTCTTT. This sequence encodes CASRTGGWYTEAFF. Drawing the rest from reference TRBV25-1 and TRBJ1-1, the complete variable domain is EADIYQTPRYLVIGTGKKITLECSQTMGHDKMYWYQQDPGMELHLIHYSYGVNSTEKGDLSSESTVSRIRTEHFPLTLESARPSHTSQYLCASRTGGWYTEAFFGQGTRLTVV.

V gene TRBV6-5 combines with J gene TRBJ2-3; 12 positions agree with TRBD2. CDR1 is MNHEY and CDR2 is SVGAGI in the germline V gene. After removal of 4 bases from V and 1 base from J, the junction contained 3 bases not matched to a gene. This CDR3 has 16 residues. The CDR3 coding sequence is TGTGCCAGCAGTTCACGACTAGCGGGGGGCACAGATACGCAGTATTTT. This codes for CASSSRLAGGTDTQYF.

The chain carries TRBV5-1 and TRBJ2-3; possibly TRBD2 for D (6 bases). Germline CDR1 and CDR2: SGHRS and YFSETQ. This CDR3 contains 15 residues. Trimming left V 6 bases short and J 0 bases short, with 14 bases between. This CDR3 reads CASTIADPSTDTQYF. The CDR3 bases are TGCGCCAGCACCATAGCGGACCCTAGCACAGATACGCAGTATTTT.

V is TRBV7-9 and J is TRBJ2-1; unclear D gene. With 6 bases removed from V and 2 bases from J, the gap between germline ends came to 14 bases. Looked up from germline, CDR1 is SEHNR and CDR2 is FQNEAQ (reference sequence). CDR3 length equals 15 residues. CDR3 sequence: CASRIISPAYNEQFF. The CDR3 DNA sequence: TGTGCCAGCAGAATTATATCGCCCGCCTACAATGAGCAGTTCTTC.

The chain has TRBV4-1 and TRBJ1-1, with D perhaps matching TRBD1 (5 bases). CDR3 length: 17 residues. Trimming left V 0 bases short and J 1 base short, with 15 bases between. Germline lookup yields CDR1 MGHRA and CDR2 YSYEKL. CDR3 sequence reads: CASSQDINGAQNTEAFF. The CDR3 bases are TGCGCCAGCAGCCAAGATATAAATGGGGCCCAGAACACTGAAGCTTTCTTT.

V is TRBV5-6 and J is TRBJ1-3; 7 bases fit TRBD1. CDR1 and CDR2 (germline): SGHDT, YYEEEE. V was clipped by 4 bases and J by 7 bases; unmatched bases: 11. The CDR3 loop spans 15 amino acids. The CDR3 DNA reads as TGTGCCAGCAGCCCTGGCAGGGGGTATGGGAACACCATATATTTT. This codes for CASSPGRGYGNTIYF.

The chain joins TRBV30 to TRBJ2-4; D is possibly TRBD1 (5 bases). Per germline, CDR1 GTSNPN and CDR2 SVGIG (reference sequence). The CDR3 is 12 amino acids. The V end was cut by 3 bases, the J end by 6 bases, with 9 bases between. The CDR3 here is CAWRDQGNIQYF. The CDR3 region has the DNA TGTGCCTGGAGGGATCAGGGAAACATTCAGTACTTC.

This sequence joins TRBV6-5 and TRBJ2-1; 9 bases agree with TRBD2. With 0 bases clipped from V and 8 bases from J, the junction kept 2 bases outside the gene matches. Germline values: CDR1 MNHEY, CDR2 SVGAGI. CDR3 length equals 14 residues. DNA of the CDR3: TGTGCCAGCAGTTACTCGGGACTAGCACATGAGCAGTTCTTC. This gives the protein CASSYSGLAHEQFF.